The T cell receptor beta chain described here comes from a study of blood T cell repertoires in COVID-19. Study-wide context: Specimens from acute and convalescent COVID-19 originated in the United States, Italy and Spain. PBMCs, B-cell-depleted T cells, or T cells were the source of the cDNA or gDNA that made up the material.

CDR1 and CDR2 from the germline V gene are LNHDA and SQIVND (reference sequence). The CDR3 length is 19 residues. V shed 3 bases and J 7 bases; nucleotides not matched to a gene: 19. In the original analysis: Counts of nucleated cells, estimated from reference gene primer amplification, were obtained. The table came from immunoSEQ multiplex PCR; TCRdb's copy has only in-frame clones and leaves some out. V, J and clone size are those of that table, while D and trimming were read from the DNA. The data show some 220,000 clones, 85% seen once. This TCR derives from a woman in her sixties or seventies with active or convalescent COVID-19. Sequencing was carried out using peripheral blood. The chain recombines TRBV19 with TRBJ1-4; TRBD1 matches 8 bases. Here the CDR3 DNA reads TGTGCCAGTAGTATTGCCGTATCCGGGACAGGCTCGCCTAGTGAAAAACTGTTTTTT. This codes for CASSIAVSGTGSPSEKLFF.